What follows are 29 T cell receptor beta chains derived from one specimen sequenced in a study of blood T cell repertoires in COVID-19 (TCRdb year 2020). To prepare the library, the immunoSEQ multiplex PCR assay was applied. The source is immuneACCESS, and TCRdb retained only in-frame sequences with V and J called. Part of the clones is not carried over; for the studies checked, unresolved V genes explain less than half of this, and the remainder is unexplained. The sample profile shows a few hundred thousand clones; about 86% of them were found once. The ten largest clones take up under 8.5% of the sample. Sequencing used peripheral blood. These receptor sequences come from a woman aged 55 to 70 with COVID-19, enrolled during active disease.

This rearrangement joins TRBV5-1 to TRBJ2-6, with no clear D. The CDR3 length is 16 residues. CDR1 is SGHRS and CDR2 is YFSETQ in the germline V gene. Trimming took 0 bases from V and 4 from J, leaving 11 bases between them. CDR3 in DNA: TGCGCCAGCAGCTTGGAGCGCGTCTTCGGGGCCAACGTCCTGACTTTC. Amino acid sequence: CASSLERVFGANVLTF.

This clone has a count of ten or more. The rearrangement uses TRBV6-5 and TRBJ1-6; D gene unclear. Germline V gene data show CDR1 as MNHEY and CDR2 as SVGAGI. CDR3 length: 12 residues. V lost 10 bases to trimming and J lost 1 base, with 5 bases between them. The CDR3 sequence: CATASYNSPLHF. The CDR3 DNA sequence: TGTGCCACCGCGTCCTATAATTCACCCCTCCACTTT.

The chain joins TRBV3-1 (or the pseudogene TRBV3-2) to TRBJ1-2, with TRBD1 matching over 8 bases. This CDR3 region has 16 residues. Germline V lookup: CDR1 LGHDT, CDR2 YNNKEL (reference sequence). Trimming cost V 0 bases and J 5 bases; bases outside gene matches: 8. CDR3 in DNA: TGTGCCAGCAGCCAAGATCCAGGGGGCGGAAGGTATGGCTACACCTTC. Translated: CASSQDPGGGRYGYTF.

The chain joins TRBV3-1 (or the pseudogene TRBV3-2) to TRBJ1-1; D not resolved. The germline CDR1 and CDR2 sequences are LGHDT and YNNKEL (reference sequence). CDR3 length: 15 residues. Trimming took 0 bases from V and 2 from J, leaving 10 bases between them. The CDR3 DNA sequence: TGTGCCAGCAGCCAAGATTCGGGAGTCAACACTGAAGCTTTCTTT. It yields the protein CASSQDSGVNTEAFF.

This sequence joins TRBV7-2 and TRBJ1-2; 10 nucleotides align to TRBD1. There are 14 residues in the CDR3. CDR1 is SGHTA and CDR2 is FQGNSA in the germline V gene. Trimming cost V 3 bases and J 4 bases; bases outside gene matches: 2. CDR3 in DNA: TGTGCCAGCAGCTTGACAGGGGGCGGCTATGGCTACACCTTC. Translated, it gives CASSLTGGGYGYTF.

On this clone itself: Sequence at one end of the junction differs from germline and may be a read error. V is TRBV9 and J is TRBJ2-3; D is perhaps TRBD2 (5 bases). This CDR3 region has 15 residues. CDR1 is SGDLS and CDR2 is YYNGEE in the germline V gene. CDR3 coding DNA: TGTGCCAGCAGAGTAGGAGGCGCTAGCACAGATACGCAGTATTTT. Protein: CASRVGGASTDTQYF.

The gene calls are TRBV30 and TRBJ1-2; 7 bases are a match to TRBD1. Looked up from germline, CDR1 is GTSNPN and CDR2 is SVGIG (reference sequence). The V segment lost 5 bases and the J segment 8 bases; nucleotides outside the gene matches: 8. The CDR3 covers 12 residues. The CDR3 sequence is CAWGQGEGGYTF. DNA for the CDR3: TGTGCCTGGGGCCAGGGGGAAGGCGGCTACACCTTC.

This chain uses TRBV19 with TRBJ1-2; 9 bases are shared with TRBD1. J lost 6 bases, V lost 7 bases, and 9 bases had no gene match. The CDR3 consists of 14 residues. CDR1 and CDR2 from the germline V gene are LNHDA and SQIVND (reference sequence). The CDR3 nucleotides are TGTGCCAGTACCCAAACGGGGACAGGGCATGGCTACACCTTC. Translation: CASTQTGTGHGYTF.

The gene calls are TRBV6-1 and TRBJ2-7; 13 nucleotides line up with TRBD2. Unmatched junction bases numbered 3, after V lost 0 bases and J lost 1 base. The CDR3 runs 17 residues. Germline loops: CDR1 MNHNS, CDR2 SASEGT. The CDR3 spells CASSEAGLAGTSYEQYF. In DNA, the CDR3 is TGTGCCAGCAGTGAAGCGGGACTAGCGGGGACGTCCTACGAGCAGTACTTC.

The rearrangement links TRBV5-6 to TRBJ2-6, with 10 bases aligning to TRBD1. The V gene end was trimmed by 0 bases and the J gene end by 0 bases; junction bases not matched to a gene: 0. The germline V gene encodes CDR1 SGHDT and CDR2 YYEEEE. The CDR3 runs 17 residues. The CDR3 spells CASSLGTGGSGANVLTF. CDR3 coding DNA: TGTGCCAGCAGCTTGGGGACAGGGGGCTCTGGGGCCAACGTCCTGACTTTC.

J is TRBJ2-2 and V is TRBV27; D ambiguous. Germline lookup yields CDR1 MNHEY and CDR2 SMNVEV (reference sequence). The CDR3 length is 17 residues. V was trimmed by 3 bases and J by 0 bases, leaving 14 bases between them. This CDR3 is CASSLVVRLANTGELFF. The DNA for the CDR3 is TGTGCCAGCAGTTTGGTCGTCCGACTGGCGAACACCGGGGAGCTGTTTTTT.

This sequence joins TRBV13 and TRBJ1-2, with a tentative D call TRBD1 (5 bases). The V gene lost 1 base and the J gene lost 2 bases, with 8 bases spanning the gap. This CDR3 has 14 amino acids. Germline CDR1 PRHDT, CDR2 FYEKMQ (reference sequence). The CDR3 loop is CASSLASGNYGYTF. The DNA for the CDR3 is TGTGCCAGCAGCTTAGCTTCAGGGAACTATGGCTACACCTTC. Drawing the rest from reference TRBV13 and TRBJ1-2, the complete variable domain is AAGVIQSPRHLIKEKRETATLKCYPIPRHDTVYWYQQGPGQDPQFLISFYEKMQSDKGSIPDRFSAQQFSDYHSELNMSSLELGDSALYFCASSLASGNYGYTFGSGTRLTVV.

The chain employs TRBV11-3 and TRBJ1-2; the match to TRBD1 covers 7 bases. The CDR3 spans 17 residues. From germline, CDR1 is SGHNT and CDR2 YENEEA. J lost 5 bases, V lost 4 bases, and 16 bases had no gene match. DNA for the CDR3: TGTGCCAGCAGCTCCTCCTCGGAGACAGGGCTAGGGTATGGCTACACCTTC. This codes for CASSSSSETGLGYGYTF.

The CDR3 spells CASSQDSDTEAFF. CDR3 DNA: TGCGCCAGCAGCCAAGATTCAGACACTGAAGCTTTCTTT. V gene TRBV4-1 combines with J gene TRBJ1-1; D not certain. This CDR3 has 13 residues. Trimming shortened V by 0 bases and J by 3 bases, and 5 bases separated the two germline ends. CDR1 is MGHRA and CDR2 is YSYEKL in the germline V gene.

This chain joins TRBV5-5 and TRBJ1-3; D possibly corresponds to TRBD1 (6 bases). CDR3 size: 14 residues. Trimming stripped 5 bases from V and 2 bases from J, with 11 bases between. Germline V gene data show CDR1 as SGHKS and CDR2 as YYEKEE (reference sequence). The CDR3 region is CASRVQGTGNTIYF. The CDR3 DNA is TGTGCCAGCAGGGTACAGGGTACTGGAAACACCATATATTTT.

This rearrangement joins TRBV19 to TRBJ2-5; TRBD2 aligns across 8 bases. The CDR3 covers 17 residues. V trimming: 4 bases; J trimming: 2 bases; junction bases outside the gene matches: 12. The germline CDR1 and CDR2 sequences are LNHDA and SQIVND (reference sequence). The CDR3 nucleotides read TGTGCCAGTAGTAGGAGGAAAAAAGCGGGGGTACAAGAGACCCAGTACTTC. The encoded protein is CASSRRKKAGVQETQYF.

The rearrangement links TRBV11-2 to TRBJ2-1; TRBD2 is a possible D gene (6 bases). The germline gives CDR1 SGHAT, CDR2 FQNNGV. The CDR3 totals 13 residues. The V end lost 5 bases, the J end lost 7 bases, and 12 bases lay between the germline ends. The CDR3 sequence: CASSPTGRNEQFF. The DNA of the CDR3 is TGTGCCAGCAGCCCGACGGGGAGGAATGAGCAGTTCTTC.

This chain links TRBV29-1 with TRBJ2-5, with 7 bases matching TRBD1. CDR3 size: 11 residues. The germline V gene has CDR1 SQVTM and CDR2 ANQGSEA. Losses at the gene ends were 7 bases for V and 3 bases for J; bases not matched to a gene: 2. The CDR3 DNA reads TGCAGCGCCGGGACAGAAGAGACCCAGTACTTC. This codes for CSAGTEETQYF.

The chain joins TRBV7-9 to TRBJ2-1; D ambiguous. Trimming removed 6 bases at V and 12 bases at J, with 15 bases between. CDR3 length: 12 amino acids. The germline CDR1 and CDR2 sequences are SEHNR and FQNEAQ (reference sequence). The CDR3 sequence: CASRGLRLVQFF. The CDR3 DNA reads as TGTGCCAGCAGGGGTTTACGACTCGTGCAGTTCTTC.

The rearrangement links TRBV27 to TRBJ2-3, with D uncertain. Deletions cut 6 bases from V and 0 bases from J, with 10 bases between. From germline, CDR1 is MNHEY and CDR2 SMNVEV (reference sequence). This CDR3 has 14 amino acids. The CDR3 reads CASSLTTSTDTQYF. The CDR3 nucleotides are TGTGCCAGCAGCCTGACAACTAGCACAGATACGCAGTATTTT.

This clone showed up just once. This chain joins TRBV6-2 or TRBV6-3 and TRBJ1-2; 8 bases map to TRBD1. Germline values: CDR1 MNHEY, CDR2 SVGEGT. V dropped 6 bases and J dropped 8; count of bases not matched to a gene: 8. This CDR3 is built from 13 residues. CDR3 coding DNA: TGTGCCAGCAGCCCCCCCGGGACAGGCGGCTACACCTTC. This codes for CASSPPGTGGYTF.

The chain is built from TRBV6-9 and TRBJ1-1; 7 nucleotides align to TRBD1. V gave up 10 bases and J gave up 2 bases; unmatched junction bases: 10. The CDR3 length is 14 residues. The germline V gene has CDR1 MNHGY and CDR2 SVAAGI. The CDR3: CAIPRGVVNTEAFF. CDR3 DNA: TGTGCCATCCCCAGGGGGGTAGTTAACACTGAAGCTTTCTTT.

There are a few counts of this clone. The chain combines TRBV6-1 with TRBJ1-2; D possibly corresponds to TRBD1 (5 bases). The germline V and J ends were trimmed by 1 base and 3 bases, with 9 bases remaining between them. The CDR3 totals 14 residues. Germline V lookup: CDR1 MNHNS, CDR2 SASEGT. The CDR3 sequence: CASSEGGVYYGYTF. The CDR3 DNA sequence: TGTGCCAGCAGTGAAGGGGGGGTTTACTATGGCTACACCTTC.

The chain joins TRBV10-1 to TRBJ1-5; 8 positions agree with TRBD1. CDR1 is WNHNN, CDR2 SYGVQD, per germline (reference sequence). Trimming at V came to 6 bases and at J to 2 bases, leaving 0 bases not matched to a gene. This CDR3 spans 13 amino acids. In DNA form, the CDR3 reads TGCGCCAGCAGGGGACAGGGCAATCAGCCCCAGCATTTT. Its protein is CASRGQGNQPQHF.

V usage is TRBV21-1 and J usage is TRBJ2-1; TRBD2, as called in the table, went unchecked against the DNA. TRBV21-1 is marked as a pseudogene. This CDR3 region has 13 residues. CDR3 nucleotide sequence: TGTGCCAGCAGCATGGCGAGCGGGCGTGAGCAGTTCTTC. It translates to CASSMASGREQFF.

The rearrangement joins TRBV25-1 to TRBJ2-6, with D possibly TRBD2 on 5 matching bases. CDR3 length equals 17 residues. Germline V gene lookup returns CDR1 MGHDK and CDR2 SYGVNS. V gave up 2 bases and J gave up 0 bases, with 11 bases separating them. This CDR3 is CASSEPPGNSGANVLTF. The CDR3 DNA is TGTGCCAGCAGTGAACCCCCCGGGAACTCTGGGGCCAACGTCCTGACTTTC.

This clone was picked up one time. This chain's CDR3 is CASSRTAGESYTF. The CDR3 DNA sequence: TGTGCCAGCAGCCGGACTGCAGGGGAGAGCTACACCTTC. The chain carries TRBV11-2 and TRBJ1-2; D may be TRBD1 (6 bases). V lost 5 bases, J lost 9 bases, and 16 bases lay in between. Germline V CDR1 and CDR2: SGHAT, FQNNGV. The CDR3 covers 13 residues.

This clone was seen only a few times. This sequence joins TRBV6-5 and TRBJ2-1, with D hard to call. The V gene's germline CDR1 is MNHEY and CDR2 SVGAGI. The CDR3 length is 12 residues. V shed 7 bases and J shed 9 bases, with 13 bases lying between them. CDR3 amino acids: CASTPRRGEQFF. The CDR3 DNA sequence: TGTGCCAGCACCCCGAGGAGAGGTGAGCAGTTCTTC.

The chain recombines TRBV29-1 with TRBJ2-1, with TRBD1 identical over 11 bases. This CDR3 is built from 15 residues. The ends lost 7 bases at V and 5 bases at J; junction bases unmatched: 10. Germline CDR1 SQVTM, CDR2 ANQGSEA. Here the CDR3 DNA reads TGCAGCGCAAGTCCCGGGACAGGGGGGAACAATGAGCAGTTCTTC. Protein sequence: CSASPGTGGNNEQFF.